This T cell receptor (beta chain) was sequenced in a study of blood T cell repertoires in COVID-19. Study as a whole: Sites across the United States, Italy and Spain contributed samples from acute and convalescent COVID-19. From T cells, B-cell-depleted T cells, or PBMCs came the material, which was cDNA or gDNA.

Profiled with immunoSEQ multiplex PCR; TCRdb holds only in-frame clones, not every one. The sample shows approximately 230,000 clones, more than 70% of them seen only once. This receptor was identified in an elderly man with acute or convalescent COVID-19. The specimen was peripheral blood.

The CDR3 sequence: CASSLQHPQETQYF. In DNA, the CDR3 is TGCGCCAGCAGCTTACAGCATCCCCAAGAGACCCAGTACTTC. V is TRBV5-1 and J is TRBJ2-5; D is undetermined. From germline, CDR1 is SGHRS and CDR2 YFSETQ. The CDR3 contains 14 residues. Trimming left V 2 bases short and J 1 base short, with 9 bases between.